These 4 T cell receptor beta chains share one sample of origin, sequenced in a study of beta chain features in type 1 diabetes (dated by TCRdb to about 2018). Library generation was performed with the immunoSEQ multiplex PCR assay. The High Capacity cDNA Reverse Transcription Kit was used to reverse transcribe all of the isolated RNA, meaning that expressed TCRB transcripts were what got sequenced. TCRdb took over this immuneACCESS table, retaining in-frame rearrangements with V and J assigned. Such tables are incomplete; in checked studies, under half of the missing clones stem from an unresolved V gene, and the remainder is unexplained. The sample yields under 400,000 clones; around 20% were counted once. The ten largest account for about 0.045% of the sample. The sequencing sample was made of naive CD4+ T cells from blood. According to the study, the label for this sample's cell subset or site signals: true naive CD4+ T cells. All receptors derive from a woman aged 18-29 years in good health.

In its sample, this clone was seen a few times. This sequence joins TRBV6-1 and TRBJ1-5; TRBD1 aligns across 7 bases. CDR1 and CDR2 from the germline V gene are MNHNS and SASEGT. CDR3 length: 14 residues. V lost 5 bases, J lost 2 bases, and 3 bases stayed unmatched. This CDR3 is CASSLDRRNQPQHF. CDR3 bases: TGTGCCAGCAGTCTGGACAGGCGCAATCAGCCCCAGCATTTT.

There are a few counts of this clone. This chain links TRBV9 with TRBJ1-3; D ambiguous. The CDR3 runs 13 residues. The ends were cut back, 2 bases at V and 8 bases at J, with 11 bases in the middle. Germline assignment: CDR1 SGDLS and CDR2 YYNGEE. The CDR3 protein is CASSVGRSDTIYF. Written as DNA, the CDR3 is TGTGCCAGCAGCGTGGGCAGGTCTGACACCATATATTTT. The complete variable domain, with remaining parts taken from reference TRBV9 and TRBJ1-3, reads DSGVTQTPKHLITATGQRVTLRCSPRSGDLSVYWYQQSLDQGLQFLIQYYNGEERAKGNILERFSAQQFPDLHSELNLSSLELGDSALYFCASSVGRSDTIYFGEGSWLTVV.

The V call is TRBV7-6, the J call TRBJ1-2, with D unresolved. Germline CDR1 is SGHVS and CDR2 is FNYEAQ. Trimming took 2 bases from V and 4 from J, leaving 8 bases between them. CDR3 length equals 13 residues. CDR3 DNA sequence: TGTGCCAGCAGCTTACAGGCGGGCTATGGCTACACCTTC. This sequence encodes CASSLQAGYGYTF.

This clone was found a few times. The chain employs TRBV4-1 and TRBJ2-3, with no clear D. This CDR3 is built from 12 residues. The ends were cut back, 1 base at V and 5 bases at J, with 4 bases in the middle. Germline CDR1 reads MGHRA; CDR2 reads YSYEKL. Written as DNA, the CDR3 is TGCGCCAGCAGCCAAGTTAGAGATACGCAGTATTTT. This encodes CASSQVRDTQYF.